The clone carrying this T cell receptor (beta chain) occurred a few times. This entry is derived from a study of immune characterization of retroperitoneal liposarcoma. TCRdb reprocessed the PCR reads via MiXCR and lists one record per CDR3 protein. The sample holds under 6,500 distinct CDR3 sequences, more than 25% seen once. Germline CDR1 MNHNS, CDR2 SASEGT. With 7 bases removed from V and 4 bases from J, the gap between germline ends came to 16 bases. This CDR3 has 14 residues. Sequencing was done on a sample of tumor tissue. The source is a female donor with retroperitoneal liposarcoma. This sequence joins TRBV6-1 and TRBJ1-2; D gene unclear. The CDR3 bases are TGTGCCAGCAATTACACGGGCAGCCTCTATGGCTACACCTTC. It is translated as CASNYTGSLYGYTF.